One and the same sample provided the 5 T cell receptor beta chains below, sequenced in a study of T-cell reconstitution after alpha-beta-depleted transplantation in children. As it was prepared, the TCRbeta library received unique molecular identifiers. TCRdb recomputed calls from the PCR reads with MiXCR, one row per CDR3 protein. The table includes about 490,000 distinct CDR3 sequences, roughly a tenth detected once. Material: PBMCs, obtained before TCRalphabeta/CD19-depleted stem cell transplant. These receptors were taken from a child between 2 and 9 years old with inherited bone marrow failure, due to receive a stem cell transplant.

This clonotype was seen at least ten times. The chain has TRBV4-2 and TRBJ2-3; 15 bases agree with TRBD2. The V and J ends lost 4 bases and 1 base, in that order; junction bases with no gene match: 6. CDR1 is LGHNA, CDR2 YNFKEQ, per germline. This CDR3 is 18 amino acids long. The DNA for the CDR3 is TGTGCCAGCAGCCCCGGACTAGCGGGAGGGTTCCGCACAGATACGCAGTATTTT. It translates to CASSPGLAGGFRTDTQYF.

This clonotype has just a few counts. The chain has TRBV7-9 and TRBJ2-3; D possibly corresponds to TRBD2 (5 bases). This CDR3 spans 17 amino acids. Germline CDR1 reads SEHNR; CDR2 reads FQNEAQ (reference sequence). V was shortened by 7 bases and J by 2 bases, with 22 bases between the two germline ends. The CDR3 here is CASKPKRFRGLTDTQYF. As DNA, the CDR3 is TGTGCCAGCAAACCAAAGCGATTTCGGGGTCTCACAGATACGCAGTATTTT.

There are many counts of this clonotype. The chain links TRBV9 to TRBJ2-7; no definite D call. Germline CDR1 SGDLS, CDR2 YYNGEE. V dropped 2 bases and J dropped 5 bases, with 14 bases sitting between them. This CDR3 contains 14 residues. The CDR3 spells CASSVLPRQDEQYF. In DNA, the CDR3 is TGTGCCAGCAGCGTCCTCCCTCGACAAGACGAGCAGTACTTC.

This clonotype was counted at least ten times. V and J are TRBV7-9 and TRBJ2-5; unclear D gene. Germline V gene data show CDR1 as SEHNR and CDR2 as FQNEAQ (reference sequence). CDR3 size: 15 residues. V lost 5 bases and J 2 bases, leaving 15 bases between the germline ends. CDR3 coding DNA: TGTGCCAGCAGCCCGTCTCTTGAGGTACAAGAGACCCAGTACTTC. Translation gives CASSPSLEVQETQYF.

This clonotype appeared many times. The chain recombines TRBV20-1 with TRBJ1-2; no definite D call. The V end lost 3 bases, the J end lost 5 bases, and 16 bases lay between the germline ends. Germline-derived CDR1 and CDR2 are DFQATT and SNEGSKA (reference sequence). The CDR3 contains 14 residues. The CDR3 here is CSAREGSRAYGYTF. Written as DNA, the CDR3 is TGCAGTGCTAGGGAAGGCTCCCGGGCGTATGGCTACACCTTC.